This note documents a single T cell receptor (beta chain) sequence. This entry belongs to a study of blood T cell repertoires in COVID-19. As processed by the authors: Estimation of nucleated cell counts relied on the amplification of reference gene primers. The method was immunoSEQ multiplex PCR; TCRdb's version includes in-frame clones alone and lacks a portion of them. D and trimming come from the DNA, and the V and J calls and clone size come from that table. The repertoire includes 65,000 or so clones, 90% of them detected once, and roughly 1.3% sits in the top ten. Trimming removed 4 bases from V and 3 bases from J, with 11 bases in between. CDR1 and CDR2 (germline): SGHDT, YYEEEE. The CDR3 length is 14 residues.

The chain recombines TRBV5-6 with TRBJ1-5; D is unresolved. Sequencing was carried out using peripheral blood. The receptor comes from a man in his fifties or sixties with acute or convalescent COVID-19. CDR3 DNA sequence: TGTGCCAGCAGCCCAAACCGGTACAATCAGCCCCAGCATTTT. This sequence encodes CASSPNRYNQPQHF. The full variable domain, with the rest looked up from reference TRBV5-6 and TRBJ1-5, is DAGVTQSPTHLIKTRGQQVTLRCSPKSGHDTVSWYQQALGQGPQFIFQYYEEEERQRGNFPDRFSGHQFPNYSSELNVNALLLGDSALYLCASSPNRYNQPQHFGDGTRLSIL.